This T cell receptor (beta chain) was sequenced for a study of identifying expanded T cells in peripheral blood. Clones were read by immunoSEQ multiplex PCR, and TCRdb kept only the in-frame ones, dropping some. The sample shows 84,000 or so clones, 89% of them seen only once. The sample consisted of blood. This TCR was recovered from a person aged 18 to 75 in good health.

CDR3 DNA sequence: TGTGCCAGTAGTCTCTGGGACAGGGGAGGCGATACGCAGTATTTT. This translates into CASSLWDRGGDTQYF. The rearrangement links TRBV19 to TRBJ2-3, with TRBD1 identical over 10 bases. This CDR3 has 15 residues. V lost 5 bases, J lost 6 bases, and 8 bases stayed unmatched. CDR1 and CDR2 (germline): LNHDA, SQIVND (reference sequence).